The 24 T cell receptor beta chains reported below all come from one sample, sequenced in a study of blood T cell repertoires in COVID-19. Generated by immunoSEQ multiplex PCR, the TCRdb table keeps only in-frame clones and is missing some. The profile covers 270,000 or so clones, with more than 65% appearing a single time and roughly 3.1% taken by the ten largest. The sample comprised peripheral blood. All receptors derive from a woman between 18 and 29 years old with acute or convalescent COVID-19.

The V gene is TRBV7-9, the J gene TRBJ1-2, with TRBD1 identical over 7 bases. The CDR3 runs to 14 residues. The V gene end was trimmed by 1 base and the J gene end by 8 bases; junction bases not matched to a gene: 7. The germline V gene encodes CDR1 SEHNR and CDR2 FQNEAQ (reference sequence). CDR3 sequence reads: CASSLGQGSRGYTF. As DNA, the CDR3 is TGTGCCAGCAGCTTAGGACAGGGTTCAAGAGGCTACACCTTC. Complete variable domain (other parts from reference TRBV7-9 and TRBJ1-2): DTGVSQNPRHKITKRGQNVTFRCDPISEHNRLYWYRQTLGQGPEFLTYFQNEAQLEKSRLLSDRFSAERPKGSFSTLEIQRTEQGDSAMYLCASSLGQGSRGYTFGSGTRLTVV.

This clone has a handful of counts. The V gene is TRBV6-2 or TRBV6-3, the J gene TRBJ1-5; the match to TRBD1 covers 7 bases. Trimming took 2 bases from V and 6 from J; bases not matched to a gene: 7. CDR1 is MNHEY and CDR2 is SVGEGT in the germline V gene. The CDR3 length is 15 residues. CDR3 amino acids: CASSYTTGFGQPQHF. CDR3 bases: TGTGCCAGCAGTTACACGACAGGGTTTGGTCAGCCCCAGCATTTT.

This clone was detected only a few times. J is TRBJ2-1 and V is TRBV24-1, with 11 positions matching TRBD2. V shed 5 bases, J shed 5 bases, and the junction held 7 bases outside the gene matches. The CDR3 is 16 amino acids. Germline assignment: CDR1 KGHDR and CDR2 SFDVKD. The CDR3 sequence: CATSGVGTSGNNEQFF. For the CDR3, the DNA is TGTGCCACCAGTGGTGTAGGGACTAGCGGCAACAATGAGCAGTTCTTC.

The chain links TRBV21-1 to TRBJ2-7; no DNA check was done on the table's D call, TRBD2. TRBV21-1 is a pseudogene. This CDR3 is 14 amino acids long. The CDR3 region has the DNA TGTGCCAGCAGCAAGGGGGGTGTCGGCGACGAGCAGTACTTC. Protein product: CASSKGGVGDEQYF.

This clone has a handful of counts. The V call is TRBV7-2, the J call TRBJ1-5; the match to TRBD1 covers 9 bases. Germline V lookup: CDR1 SGHTA, CDR2 FQGNSA. The CDR3 spans 15 residues. J was trimmed by 4 bases and V by 1 base; bases with no gene match: 2. The CDR3 region is CASSLVGTGNQPQHF. CDR3 DNA sequence: TGTGCCAGCAGCTTAGTGGGGACAGGGAATCAGCCCCAGCATTTT.

This chain uses TRBV7-2 with TRBJ2-3; 8 nucleotides line up with TRBD1. The CDR3 has 15 amino acids. V gave up 5 bases and J gave up 0 bases; unmatched junction bases: 4. Germline V CDR1 and CDR2: SGHTA, FQGNSA. CDR3 in amino acids: CASSPRTGSTDTQYF. In DNA form, the CDR3 reads TGTGCCAGCAGCCCGCGGACAGGGAGCACAGATACGCAGTATTTT.

This rearrangement joins TRBV11-2 to TRBJ2-1; 11 bases map to TRBD1. Germline-derived CDR1 and CDR2 are SGHAT and FQNNGV. This CDR3 spans 18 amino acids. The ends lost 6 bases at V and 2 bases at J; junction bases unmatched: 12. In DNA, the CDR3 is TGTGCCAGCAGGTGGACAGGGGGCGTATATAGGCCCTACAATGAGCAGTTCTTC. It codes for CASRWTGGVYRPYNEQFF.

The V call is TRBV2, the J call TRBJ2-7, with 12 bases matching TRBD2. The CDR3 has 21 amino acids. The V gene end was trimmed by 7 bases and the J gene end by 0 bases; junction bases not matched to a gene: 22. The V gene's germline CDR1 is SNHLY and CDR2 FYNNEI. The CDR3: CASISYRDDSRTSGASYEQYF. The CDR3 region has the DNA TGTGCCAGCATTTCCTACCGGGACGACAGCCGGACTAGCGGGGCCTCCTACGAGCAGTACTTC.

This clone was observed a single time. The chain has TRBV29-1 and TRBJ2-1, with TRBD1 matching over 7 bases. CDR3 length equals 14 residues. With 4 bases clipped from V and 4 bases from J, the junction kept 7 bases outside the gene matches. CDR1 and CDR2 from the germline V gene are SQVTM and ANQGSEA. CDR3: CSVAGGQEYNEQFF. CDR3 DNA sequence: TGCAGCGTTGCCGGAGGACAGGAATACAATGAGCAGTTCTTC.

The rearrangement joins TRBV11-1 to TRBJ2-5; D gene unclear. This CDR3 has 13 residues. V dropped 5 bases and J dropped 5 bases, with 12 bases sitting between them. CDR1 and CDR2 (germline): SGHAT, FQDESV (reference sequence). CDR3 bases: TGTGCCAGCAGCCGCCGGGTCGAGGAGACCCAGTACTTC. The encoded protein is CASSRRVEETQYF.

The chain uses TRBV4-1 and TRBJ2-1; D ambiguous. Between the trimmed V and J ends, which lost 3 bases and 9 bases, there was a span of 3 bases. The CDR3 extends over 10 amino acids. The germline CDR1 and CDR2 sequences are MGHRA and YSYEKL. For the CDR3, the DNA is TGCGCCAGCAGCCACGGTGAGCAGTTCTTC. Protein: CASSHGEQFF.

The V call is TRBV19, the J call TRBJ1-5; D is undetermined. The CDR3 covers 15 residues. The V and J ends lost 2 bases and 0 bases respectively, with 8 bases between them. CDR1 LNHDA and CDR2 SQIVND come from the germline V gene (reference sequence). DNA for the CDR3: TGTGCCAGTAGTATAAGTGGTAGTAGCAATCAGCCCCAGCATTTT. The encoded protein is CASSISGSSNQPQHF.

In its sample, this clone was seen a few times. The chain couples TRBV25-1 to TRBJ2-1; D is possibly TRBD1 (5 bases). Per germline, CDR1 MGHDK and CDR2 SYGVNS. The CDR3 sequence is 16 residues long. With 7 bases removed from V and 0 bases from J, the gap between germline ends came to 16 bases. CDR3 in amino acids: CASTQGRGGSYNEQFF. CDR3 nucleotide sequence: TGTGCCAGCACCCAAGGAAGGGGCGGCTCCTACAATGAGCAGTTCTTC.

The CDR3 bases are TGTGCCAGAAGCCGGGGGCTAACAGGGGCCGGAGTGAAGAACACTGAAGCTTTCTTT. It translates to CARSRGLTGAGVKNTEAFF. The rearrangement joins TRBV5-3 to TRBJ1-1; 7 bases are shared with TRBD1. TRBV5-3 is placed among ORFs of uncertain function. After removal of 4 bases from V and 1 base from J, the junction contained 19 bases not matched to a gene. The CDR3 length is 19 residues.

The V call is TRBV2, the J call TRBJ2-1; 10 nucleotides line up with TRBD2. CDR1 is SNHLY, CDR2 FYNNEI, per germline. The CDR3 consists of 12 residues. V dropped 6 bases and J dropped 13; count of bases not matched to a gene: 6. As DNA, the CDR3 is TGTGCCAGCAGACGCAGCGGGAGGGGCCAGTTCTTC. It specifies CASRRSGRGQFF.

This rearrangement joins TRBV5-4 to TRBJ2-1; D perhaps matches TRBD2 (5 bases). Germline V gives CDR1 SGHNT, CDR2 YYREEE (reference sequence). With 6 bases removed from V and 0 bases from J, the gap between germline ends came to 22 bases. This CDR3 region has 18 residues. CDR3 sequence: CASNFGRSSAGSYNEQFF. The CDR3 DNA reads as TGTGCCAGCAATTTTGGGCGGAGTAGCGCTGGCTCCTACAATGAGCAGTTCTTC.

This chain uses TRBV14 with TRBJ1-4; D uncertain. CDR1 is SGHDN and CDR2 is FVKESK in the germline V gene. V was pared by 2 bases and J by 0 bases, with 13 bases between. The CDR3 consists of 17 residues. CDR3: CASSQTTGFATNEKLFF. The CDR3 DNA reads TGTGCCAGCAGCCAAACTACGGGGTTTGCAACTAATGAAAAACTGTTTTTT.

The rearrangement joins TRBV12-3 or TRBV12-4 to TRBJ2-5, with D possibly being TRBD2 (6 bases). The CDR3 spans 13 residues. V gave up 6 bases and J gave up 5 bases, with 13 bases separating them. The CDR3 is CASSLRGSETQYF. The CDR3, as DNA: TGTGCCAGCAGCCTCCGGGGGAGTGAGACCCAGTACTTC.

V and J are TRBV5-6 and TRBJ2-7, with 7 nucleotides matching TRBD1. Trimming cost V 1 base and J 3 bases; bases outside gene matches: 4. Per the germline V gene, CDR1 is SGHDT and CDR2 is YYEEEE. This CDR3 has 14 residues. CDR3 coding DNA: TGTGCCAGCAGCTTGTCGGACAGGTACTACGAGCAGTACTTC. Amino acids: CASSLSDRYYEQYF.

The chain links TRBV30 to TRBJ2-7, with 9 bases matching TRBD2. Germline V gene lookup returns CDR1 GTSNPN and CDR2 SVGIG (reference sequence). The CDR3 is 13 amino acids. Unmatched junction bases numbered 10, after V lost 8 bases and J lost 5 bases. The CDR3, as DNA: TGTGCCGGTTCGCGGGAGGGCTACCACGAGCAGTACTTC. Encoded protein: CAGSREGYHEQYF.

The chain couples TRBV6-2 or TRBV6-3 to TRBJ1-5, with TRBD1 matching over 9 bases. The CDR3 runs 15 residues. Looked up from germline, CDR1 is MNHEY and CDR2 is SVGEGT. After removal of 6 bases from V and 2 bases from J, the junction contained 5 bases not matched to a gene. CDR3 DNA sequence: TGTGCCAGCAGCCCCCGGACAGGGGGCAATCAGCCCCAGCATTTT. Its translation: CASSPRTGGNQPQHF.

This rearrangement joins TRBV6-5 to TRBJ1-2; D might be TRBD1 (5 bases). In germline, CDR1 is MNHEY, CDR2 SVGAGI. This CDR3 comprises 13 residues. The V end was cut by 2 bases, the J end by 3 bases, with 7 bases between. CDR3 protein: CASSYLQDYGYTF. The CDR3 DNA sequence: TGTGCCAGCAGTTACCTACAGGACTATGGCTACACCTTC.

The CDR3 DNA is TGTGCCAGCAGCGCCAGGGGAGGGACAGGTATGAACACTGAAGCTTTCTTT. Translation: CASSARGGTGMNTEAFF. V usage is TRBV9 and J usage is TRBJ1-1, with TRBD1 matching 8 bases. The V gene end was trimmed by 3 bases and the J gene end by 0 bases; junction bases not matched to a gene: 10. This CDR3 contains 17 residues. CDR1 SGDLS and CDR2 YYNGEE come from the germline V gene.

The J gene is TRBJ1-2, the V gene TRBV5-4, with D hard to call. CDR1 SGHNT and CDR2 YYREEE come from the germline V gene (reference sequence). Trimming removed 1 base at V and 10 bases at J, with 8 bases between. The length of the CDR3 is 11 residues. CDR3 DNA: TGTGCCAGCAGCTTGAATCAGTACTACACCTTC. Residues: CASSLNQYYTF.